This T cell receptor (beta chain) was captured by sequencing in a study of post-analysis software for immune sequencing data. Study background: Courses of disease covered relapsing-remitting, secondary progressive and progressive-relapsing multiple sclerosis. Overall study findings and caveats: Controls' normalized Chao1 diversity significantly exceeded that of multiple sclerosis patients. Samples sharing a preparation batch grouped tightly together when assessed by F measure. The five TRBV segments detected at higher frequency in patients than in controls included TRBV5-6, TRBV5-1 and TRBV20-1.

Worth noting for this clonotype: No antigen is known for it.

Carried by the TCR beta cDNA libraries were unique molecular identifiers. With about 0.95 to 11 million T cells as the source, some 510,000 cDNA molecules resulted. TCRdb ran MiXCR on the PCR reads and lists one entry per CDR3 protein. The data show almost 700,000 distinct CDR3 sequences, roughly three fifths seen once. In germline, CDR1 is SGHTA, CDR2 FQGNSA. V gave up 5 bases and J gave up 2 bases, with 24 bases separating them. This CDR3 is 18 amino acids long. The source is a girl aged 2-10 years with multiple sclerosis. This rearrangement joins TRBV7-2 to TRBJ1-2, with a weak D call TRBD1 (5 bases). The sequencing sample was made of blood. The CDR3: CASSTNPPDTGGNYGYTF. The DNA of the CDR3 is TGTGCCAGCAGCACGAACCCTCCCGATACCGGGGGGAACTATGGCTACACCTTC.